This is a list of T cell receptor beta chains from one sample in a study of beta chain features in type 1 diabetes. Measured with immunoSEQ multiplex PCR; TCRdb has only the in-frame clones, and not every one. Of approximately 52,000 clones in the sample, approximately 60% were seen once. Material: stem cell memory CD4+ T cells from blood. The receptors derive from a woman aged 25 to 39 with type 1 diabetes. The CDR3 runs from the conserved cysteine through the conserved F or W. D genes are given only for firm matches. Clone size appears in some rows only: once, few, many, or a class for an expanded clone.

TRBV5-1	.	TRBD1	TRBJ1-2	CASSRDRGSYGYTF	TGCGCCAGCAGCCGGGACAGGGGCAGTTATGGCTACACCTTC
TRBV7-9	.	.	TRBJ2-5	CASSFYAGLKTQYF	TGTGCCAGCAGCTTTTATGCAGGGTTAAAGACCCAGTACTTC
TRBV2	.	TRBD1	TRBJ2-2	CASSERTGAGELFF	TGTGCCAGCAGTGAAAGGACAGGGGCCGGGGAGCTGTTTTTT
TRBV18	.	TRBD1	TRBJ2-7	CASSPLTGGDLRSYEQYF	TGTGCCAGCTCACCACTTACAGGGGGCGACCTCAGGTCCTACGAGCAGTACTTC
TRBV9	.	TRBD2	TRBJ2-3	CASSGLAGVADTQYF	TGTGCCAGCAGCGGACTAGCGGGAGTTGCAGATACGCAGTATTTT
TRBV4-1	.	TRBD1	TRBJ2-3	CASSQGQGPDTQYF	TGCGCCAGCAGCCAGGGACAGGGGCCAGATACGCAGTATTTT
TRBV28	.	TRBD1	TRBJ1-1	CASKPGQMNTEAFF	TGTGCCAGCAAACCGGGACAGATGAACACTGAAGCTTTCTTT
TRBV23-1	.	TRBD1	TRBJ1-5	CASSPIHTGESGNQPQHF	TGCGCCAGCAGCCCGATCCACACAGGGGAATCAGGCAATCAGCCCCAGCATTTT
TRBV29-1	few	TRBD1	TRBJ2-5	CSAQRGLGETQYF	TGCAGCGCGCAAAGGGGGCTAGGGGAGACCCAGTACTTC
TRBV18	.	.	TRBJ2-6	CASSRTANGANVLTF	TGTGCCAGCTCACGAACCGCTAACGGGGCCAACGTCCTGACTTTC
TRBV10-3	.	TRBD1	TRBJ1-1	CATGQGGNTEAFF	TGTGCCACGGGACAGGGTGGAAACACTGAAGCTTTCTTT
TRBV7-3	.	.	TRBJ2-3	CASSLQEGTDTQYF	TGTGCCAGCAGCTTACAGGAGGGCACAGATACGCAGTATTTT
TRBV19	few	TRBD2	TRBJ2-1	CASSTLAGGRNNEQFF	TGTGCCAGTAGTACTTTAGCGGGAGGGCGAAACAATGAGCAGTTCTTC
TRBV5-1	few	.	TRBJ2-2	CASSGGQPLTGELFF	TGCGCCAGCAGCGGCGGACAGCCCCTCACCGGGGAGCTGTTTTTT
TRBV7-2	few	TRBD2	TRBJ2-7	CASSPWTSEYEQYF	TGTGCCAGCAGCCCTTGGACTAGCGAGTACGAGCAGTACTTC
TRBV28	.	.	TRBJ1-1	CASSLHRADGSTEAFF	TGTGCCAGCAGTCTCCACAGGGCGGATGGTTCCACTGAAGCTTTCTTT
TRBV5-1	.	TRBD2	TRBJ2-1	CASSASGRAIEQFF	TGCGCCAGCAGCGCTAGCGGGAGAGCGATTGAGCAGTTCTTC
TRBV5-4	.	TRBD1	TRBJ2-3	CASSLGGRGRTDTQYF	TGTGCCAGCAGCTTGGGTGGCAGGGGGCGGACAGATACGCAGTATTTT
TRBV4-1	.	.	TRBJ1-2	CASSQGWYSYGYTF	TGCGCCAGCAGCCAAGGGTGGTACAGCTATGGCTACACCTTC
TRBV7-3	.	TRBD1	TRBJ1-1	CASSSQPGQTNTEAFF	TGTGCCAGCAGCTCGCAGCCGGGACAGACCAACACTGAAGCTTTCTTT
TRBV7-2	once	TRBD1	TRBJ1-4	CASSPGTGREKLFF	TGTGCCAGCAGCCCCGGGACAGGGCGTGAAAAACTGTTTTTT
TRBV28	.	TRBD2	TRBJ2-3	CASSPGLAVLSTDTQYF	TGTGCCAGCAGTCCCGGACTAGCGGTCCTTAGCACAGATACGCAGTATTTT
TRBV7-3	.	TRBD1	TRBJ2-3	CASSSGQVTDTQYF	TGTGCCAGCAGCTCCGGACAGGTCACAGATACGCAGTATTTT
TRBV30	.	.	TRBJ1-1	CAWRTDSNTEAFF	TGTGCCTGGAGGACGGACAGTAACACTGAAGCTTTCTTT
TRBV7-9	few	.	TRBJ1-1	CASSPQAANTEAFF	TGTGCCAGCAGCCCCCAGGCAGCGAACACTGAAGCTTTCTTT
TRBV9	.	.	TRBJ2-5	CASSVSSEVGLMGEQYF	TGTGCCAGCAGCGTCTCCTCAGAAGTAGGACTCATGGGTGAGCAGTACTTC
TRBV29-1	.	TRBD2	TRBJ2-3	CSVPWSGGNTQYF	TGCAGCGTGCCTTGGAGCGGGGGAAATACGCAGTATTTT
TRBV27	.	.	TRBJ2-3	CASSFPSSGTDTQYF	TGTGCCAGCAGTTTCCCGTCTAGCGGCACAGATACGCAGTATTTT
TRBV2	few	TRBD2	TRBJ2-3	CASSSSGMRTDTQYF	TGTGCCAGCTCATCTAGCGGGATGAGGACAGATACGCAGTATTTT
TRBV5-1	.	TRBD2	TRBJ2-3	CASSLDSRVAGFTDTQYF	TGCGCCAGCAGCTTGGATTCCAGGGTAGCGGGATTTACAGATACGCAGTATTTT
TRBV30	.	.	TRBJ1-3	CAWSVRGYSGNTIYF	TGTGCCTGGAGTGTACGAGGGTACTCTGGAAACACCATATATTTT
TRBV28	few	.	TRBJ1-1	CASLGGAPPTEAFF	TGTGCCAGCCTTGGAGGGGCGCCTCCTACTGAAGCTTTCTTT
TRBV4-1	.	TRBD2	TRBJ2-7	CASSQDTASGTYEQYF	TGCGCCAGCAGCCAAGATACCGCTAGCGGTACCTACGAGCAGTACTTC
TRBV29-1	few	.	TRBJ2-7	CSVVQDLYEQYF	TGCAGCGTTGTACAGGACCTCTACGAGCAGTACTTC
TRBV6-1	.	TRBD1	TRBJ2-1	CASSEAGFWDRGINEQFF	TGTGCCAGCAGTGAAGCCGGGTTTTGGGACAGGGGGATCAATGAGCAGTTCTTC
TRBV5-1	.	TRBD2	TRBJ2-5	CASSVTSGHQETQYF	TGCGCCAGCAGCGTCACTAGCGGCCACCAAGAGACCCAGTACTTC
TRBV4-2	.	TRBD2	TRBJ2-2	CASSLAGSNTGELFF	TGTGCCAGCAGCCTAGCGGGATCGAACACCGGGGAGCTGTTTTTT
TRBV4-1	few	TRBD1	TRBJ2-7	CASSQLDRASYEQYF	TGCGCCAGCAGCCAACTGGACAGGGCCTCCTACGAGCAGTACTTC
TRBV10-3	.	TRBD2	TRBJ2-1	CAISAFGTSGRASNEQFF	TGTGCCATCAGTGCGTTCGGGACTAGCGGGAGGGCCAGCAATGAGCAGTTCTTC
TRBV27	.	.	TRBJ2-4	CASSLRVVKNIQYF	TGTGCCAGCAGTTTACGGGTTGTCAAAAACATTCAGTACTTC
TRBV10-3	.	.	TRBJ1-1	CAIRRGGASEETEAFF	TGTGCCATCAGGAGAGGAGGTGCATCCGAGGAGACTGAAGCTTTCTTT
TRBV2	.	.	TRBJ2-5	CASSEGQQETQYF	TGTGCCAGCAGTGAAGGACAGCAAGAGACCCAGTACTTC
TRBV9	.	.	TRBJ2-1	CASSVATDSSSYNEQFF	TGTGCCAGCAGCGTAGCTACGGACTCGAGCTCCTACAATGAGCAGTTCTTC
TRBV28	.	.	TRBJ2-7	CASSPPWGLDEQYF	TGTGCCAGCAGTCCCCCGTGGGGACTGGACGAGCAGTACTTC
TRBV9	.	TRBD1	TRBJ1-4	CASSEDRDEKLFF	TGTGCCAGCAGCGAGGACAGGGATGAAAAACTGTTTTTT
TRBV11-1	few	TRBD1	TRBJ1-1	CASSPGTGDMDTEAFF	TGTGCCAGCAGCCCAGGGACAGGAGATATGGACACTGAAGCTTTCTTT
TRBV6-5	.	.	TRBJ1-1	CASSLNGDTEAFF	TGTGCCAGCAGTTTAAACGGGGACACTGAAGCTTTCTTT
TRBV7-9	.	.	TRBJ2-5	CASETGRETQYF	TGTGCCAGCGAAACAGGGCGGGAGACCCAGTACTTC
TRBV10-1	.	.	TRBJ2-7	CASSPILSDRHEQYF	TGCGCCAGCAGTCCCATCCTTTCCGACAGGCACGAGCAGTACTTC
TRBV29-1	few	TRBD1	TRBJ2-2	CSVAKTGGPGELFF	TGCAGCGTTGCGAAGACAGGGGGGCCCGGGGAGCTGTTTTTT
TRBV2	.	TRBD2	TRBJ2-3	CASRGGTSVNTDTQYF	TGTGCCAGCAGGGGTGGGACTAGCGTTAACACAGATACGCAGTATTTT
TRBV29-1	few	.	TRBJ1-1	CSVEGGVRVWTEAFF	TGCAGCGTTGAAGGGGGGGTCCGGGTTTGGACTGAAGCTTTCTTT
TRBV5-5	.	.	TRBJ2-6	CASSLHRDSQGTNVLTF	TGTGCCAGCAGCTTGCATCGAGATTCACAGGGTACCAACGTCCTGACTTTC
TRBV6-1	.	TRBD2	TRBJ2-1	CASIPGTKFYNEQFF	TGTGCCAGCATTCCCGGGACTAAGTTCTACAATGAGCAGTTCTTC
TRBV4-1	.	TRBD2	TRBJ2-7	CASSPGLAVFYEQYF	TGCGCCAGCAGCCCAGGACTAGCGGTCTTCTACGAGCAGTACTTC
TRBV29-1	few	.	TRBJ1-5	CSVGQFNQPQHF	TGCAGCGTCGGACAGTTCAATCAGCCCCAGCATTTT